Shown below are 21 T cell receptor beta chains from a single sample sequenced in a study of CD8+ T cells in alopecia areata. Combined cutaneous lymph node cells underwent sorting by CD4, CD8alpha, NKG2D, NKG2ACE and additional markers. Sequencing templates came from extracted RNA that was reverse transcribed into cDNA. Some clones are missing from TCRdb's copy, which holds only in-frame ones; the method was immunoSEQ multiplex PCR. Sampling found 290,000 or so clones, none seen once. Material: CD4+ T cells sorted from a lymph node. The receptors derive from a C3H/HeJ mouse with alopecia areata. Strain haplotype at MHC: H2-k.

On this clone: Gene names refer to mouse genes. The read ends 4 residues early relative to the CDR3; the germline J gene fills the gap. The chain uses TRBV19 and TRBJ2-1; tentatively, D is TRBD2 (5 bases). V lost 0 bases, J lost 1 base, and 11 bases lay in between. Germline loops: CDR1 FNHDT, CDR2 SITEND (reference sequence). CDR3 size: 16 residues. Partial CDR3 DNA: TGTGCCAGCAGTATAGTTCCTGGGCCGAACTATGCT. Protein sequence: CASSIVPGPNYA. The complete CDR3 reads CASSIVPGPNYAEQFF. The full variable domain, in which reference TRBV19 and TRBJ2-1 provide the parts outside the CDR3, is GGIITQTPKFLIGQEGQKLTLKCQQNFNHDTMYWYRQDSGKGLRLIYYSITENDLQKGDLSEGYDASREKKSSFSLTVTSAQKNEMAVFLCASSIVPGPNYAEQFFGPGTRLTVL.

Concerning this clone: All gene names here are mouse names. The sequenced fragment ends 4 residues before the CDR3 boundary, so the rest is inferred from the germline J gene. Other DNA sequences from this sample encode an identical CDR3 as well. The V and J genes are TRBV13-3 and TRBJ2-5; D may be TRBD1 (6 bases). This CDR3 contains 13 residues. The germline V and J ends were trimmed by 4 bases and 3 bases, with 9 bases remaining between them. CDR1 and CDR2 from the germline V gene are NNHDY and SYVADS. CDR3 DNA, as far as it was read: TGTGCCAGCAGTCGGGACAAGCAAGAC. It specifies CASSRDKQD. The CDR3, in full, reads CASSRDKQDTQYF. Combining the CDR3 with reference TRBV13-3 and TRBJ2-5 gives the whole variable domain EAAVTQSPRSKVAVTGGKVTLSCHQTNNHDYMYWYRQDTGHGLRLIHYSYVADSTEKGDIPDGYKASRPSQENFSLILELASLSQTAVYFCASSRDKQDTQYFGPGTRLLVL.

Note on this clone: Genes and germline are mouse. The read terminates 4 residues ahead of where the CDR3 ends, so the germline J gene completes it. This chain links TRBV1 with TRBJ2-1, with a tentative D call TRBD2 (5 bases). Germline CDR1 and CDR2: NSQYPW and LRSPGD (reference sequence). Trimming left V 3 bases short and J 3 bases short, with 9 bases between. This CDR3 is built from 14 residues. The sequenced CDR3 bases are TGCACCTGCAGTGCTACACTGGTCTATGCT. Encoded protein: CTCSATLVYA. The complete CDR3 reads CTCSATLVYAEQFF.

This clone has a handful of counts. Mouse germline and gene names are used. The read gets to within 4 residues of the CDR3 end, and the germline J gene fills in the rest. The chain carries TRBV13-1 and TRBJ2-5, with 9 bases lining up with TRBD2. Germline CDR1 reads NSHNY; CDR2 reads SYGAGN. The CDR3 length is 16 residues. The sequenced part of the CDR3 DNA is TGTGCCAGCAGTGATTCTTTGGGGGGGCGCGGTGAC. As protein: CASSDSLGGRGD. The full CDR3 is CASSDSLGGRGDTQYF.

The table lists this clone with a few counts. Genes and germline are mouse. The read terminates 4 residues ahead of where the CDR3 ends, so the germline J gene completes it. This rearrangement joins TRBV5 to TRBJ1-1; the match to TRBD1 covers 8 bases. V was pared by 0 bases and J by 1 base, with 1 base of the junction left unmatched. The CDR3 totals 15 residues. The germline gives CDR1 LGHNA, CDR2 YNLKQL (reference sequence). The sequenced part of the CDR3 DNA is TGTGCCAGCAGCCAAGAAGACAGGGGAAACACA. This sequence encodes CASSQEDRGNT. The full CDR3 is CASSQEDRGNTEVFF.

A word on this clone: The gene symbols are mouse symbols. Sequencing ends 4 residues short of the CDR3 end; the germline J gene provides the rest. The J gene is TRBJ2-5, the V gene TRBV3, with 9 bases lining up with TRBD1. Trimming took 6 bases from V and 0 from J; bases not matched to a gene: 7. The CDR3 sequence is 16 residues long. Germline V gene lookup returns CDR1 SNHLY and CDR2 FYNGKV (reference sequence). CDR3 sequence: CASRPTGGLNQDTQYF. CDR3 bases read: TGTGCCAGCAGGCCGACAGGGGGTCTTAACCAAGAC.

This clone was seen a handful of times. The gene names here belong to mouse. The sequence runs out 4 residues before the end of the CDR3; the remainder is reconstructed from the germline J gene. The same CDR3 arises from other DNA sequences in this sample as well. The chain links TRBV1 to TRBJ2-5, with 7 bases that match TRBD2. The CDR3 has 15 amino acids. CDR1 and CDR2 (germline): NSQYPW, LRSPGD (reference sequence). V lost 0 bases and J lost 2; bases outside the gene matches: 2. CDR3 residues: CTCSADWGIQDTQYF. The CDR3 bases that were read are TGCACCTGCAGTGCAGACTGGGGGATCCAAGAC.

This clone came up a few times. Gene names denote mouse genes. The read comes to an end 4 residues before the CDR3 does, leaving the germline J gene to fill in the end. The chain joins TRBV19 to TRBJ2-1; a weak D match, TRBD1 (6 bases). CDR1 and CDR2 (germline): FNHDT, SITEND (reference sequence). The CDR3 sequence is 15 residues long. CDR3 region: CASSIKPGVLPEQFF. The part of the CDR3 DNA that was read is TGTGCCAGCAGTATCAAGCCAGGGGTCCTCCCT.

This clone was seen a few times. Gene labels here are mouse ones. The read falls 4 residues short of the CDR3 end, and the missing part is taken from the germline J gene. The chain uses TRBV13-3 and TRBJ2-3, with D maybe TRBD2 (7 bases). V shed 4 bases and J shed 3 bases, with 12 bases lying between them. Germline CDR1 and CDR2: NNHDY and SYVADS. This CDR3 is 14 amino acids long. The sequenced part of the CDR3 DNA is TGTGCCAGCAGTACGGGGGGCGAGGCAGAA. As protein: CASSTGGEAE. The entire CDR3 sequence reads CASSTGGEAETLYF.

Concerning this clone itself: Gene names refer to mouse genes. The read is 4 residues too short to cover the CDR3 end, so that end is filled in from the germline J gene. This sequence joins TRBV5 and TRBJ2-5, with 7 nucleotides matching TRBD1. This CDR3 has 14 amino acids. CDR1 and CDR2 (germline): LGHNA, YNLKQL (reference sequence). The CDR3 protein is CASSQEQGKDTQYF. The CDR3 bases that were read are TGTGCCAGCAGCCAAGAACAGGGGAAAGAC.

In regard to this clone: The genes and germline here are from mouse. The missing CDR3 end, 4 residues past where the read stops, is filled in from the germline J gene. This chain uses TRBV13-1 with TRBJ2-1; 12 nucleotides align to TRBD2. Germline assignment: CDR1 NSHNY and CDR2 SYGAGN. V gave up 3 bases and J gave up 0 bases; unmatched junction bases: 7. CDR3 length: 18 residues. CDR3 amino acids: CASSGGRDWGDNYAEQFF. Incomplete CDR3 DNA: TGTGCCAGCAGTGGCGGCCGGGACTGGGGGGATAACTATGCT.

Turning to this clone: The gene names given are mouse names. The CDR3 end is not reached by the read, which stops 4 residues before it; the germline J gene fills it in. The chain joins TRBV13-3 to TRBJ2-1; 7 nucleotides match TRBD2. Germline V gene data show CDR1 as NNHDY and CDR2 as SYVADS. The trim removed 2 bases at V and 2 bases at J, leaving 1 base unmatched. This CDR3 contains 14 residues. The sequenced part of the CDR3 DNA is TGTGCCAGCAGTGAAGACTGGGACTATGCT. Translation gives CASSEDWDYA. The complete CDR3 reads CASSEDWDYAEQFF.

There are many counts of this clone. These gene names are mouse names. Sequencing ends 4 residues short of the CDR3 end; the germline J gene provides the rest. V gene TRBV19 combines with J gene TRBJ2-2; D is possibly TRBD1 (5 bases). Trimming pared 5 bases from V and 2 bases from J, leaving 7 bases between. Germline CDR1 and CDR2: FNHDT and SITEND (reference sequence). The CDR3 spans 13 residues. Partial CDR3 DNA: TGTGCCAGCAGGAAGGGGAACACCGGG. It yields the protein CASRKGNTG. The full CDR3 sequence reads CASRKGNTGQLYF.

This clone occurred a few times. Gene labels here are mouse ones. The read ends 4 residues before the CDR3 terminus; that terminus is restored from the germline J gene. At the DNA level, this CDR3 is encoded by other sequences in the same sample as well. The chain couples TRBV19 to TRBJ1-2, with D maybe TRBD1 (5 bases). Germline CDR1 and CDR2: FNHDT and SITEND (reference sequence). The CDR3 sequence is 13 residues long. Trimming pared 2 bases from V and 4 bases from J, leaving 9 bases between. The CDR3 DNA, read in part, is TGTGCCAGCAGTATTCGGGGGGGCTCC. As protein: CASSIRGGS. The full CDR3 reads CASSIRGGSDYTF.

As regards this clone: Germline and genes: mouse. Read data end 3 residues before the CDR3 end; the end is taken from the germline J gene. This sequence joins TRBV19 and TRBJ1-6; TRBD1 matches at 7 bases. TRBJ1-6 is an ORF, and what it does is uncertain. V lost 5 bases, J lost 11 bases, and 4 bases stayed unmatched. This CDR3 has 12 amino acids. Germline CDR1 is FNHDT and CDR2 is SITEND (reference sequence). CDR3 DNA (partial): TGTGCCAGCAGACACGGGACAGCGCCC. As protein: CASRHGTAP. The entire CDR3 reads CASRHGTAPLYF.

This clone was seen more than once but under ten times. Mouse gene names apply. The sequence runs out 3 residues before the end of the CDR3; the remainder is reconstructed from the germline J gene. V is TRBV13-1 and J is TRBJ1-6; 7 bases match TRBD1. TRBJ1-6 is annotated as an ORF whose role is uncertain. Germline V gives CDR1 NSHNY, CDR2 SYGAGN. The CDR3 has 15 residues. V shed 2 bases, J shed 5 bases, and the junction held 4 bases outside the gene matches. Partial CDR3 DNA: TGTGCCAGCAGTGAACAGGGGCGGAATAATTCGCCC. Its translation is CASSEQGRNNSP. The full CDR3 is CASSEQGRNNSPLYF.

The table lists this clone with a few counts. The gene names here belong to mouse. The read terminates 4 residues ahead of where the CDR3 ends, so the germline J gene completes it. The same CDR3 is also encoded by other DNA sequences in this sample. V usage is TRBV19 and J usage is TRBJ2-2, with D possibly matching TRBD1 (6 bases). V shed 3 bases and J shed 2 bases, with 8 bases lying between them. The CDR3 length is 14 residues. Germline CDR1 FNHDT, CDR2 SITEND (reference sequence). CDR3 DNA (partial): TGTGCCAGCAGTAGGACAGCGAACACCGGG. Protein: CASSRTANTG. The whole CDR3 reads CASSRTANTGQLYF.

Details on this clone: Here the gene names and germline are mouse. The CDR3 end lies 4 residues beyond the end of the read and is filled in from the germline J gene. V is TRBV31 and J is TRBJ2-1; 12 bases fit TRBD1. This CDR3 spans 15 amino acids. The V and J ends lost 3 bases and 6 bases, in that order; junction bases with no gene match: 6. The V gene's germline CDR1 is GKSSPN and CDR2 SITVG. CDR3 loop: CAWSPGQGALAEQFF. CDR3 DNA, as far as it was read: TGTGCCTGGAGCCCGGGACAGGGGGCGCTTGCT.

Points on this clone: Mouse gene names and germline throughout. The sequenced fragment ends 4 residues before the CDR3 boundary, so the rest is inferred from the germline J gene. J is TRBJ1-1 and V is TRBV13-2; D possibly corresponds to TRBD1 (6 bases). From germline, CDR1 is NNHNN and CDR2 SYGAGS (reference sequence). The CDR3 is 14 residues long. CDR3 bases read: TGTGCCAGCGGTGAAGCCAAAACAGGGCCA. Amino acid sequence: CASGEAKTGP. Given in full, the CDR3 is CASGEAKTGPEVFF.

Comment on this clone: Each gene name is a mouse one. The CDR3 end is not reached by the read, which stops 4 residues before it; the germline J gene fills it in. The V and J genes are TRBV5 and TRBJ2-1, with TRBD2 matching over 7 bases. The trim removed 2 bases at V and 4 bases at J, leaving 2 bases unmatched. Germline V gene data show CDR1 as LGHNA and CDR2 as YNLKQL (reference sequence). The CDR3 runs to 14 residues. CDR3 amino acids: CASSQWGEYAEQFF. Incomplete CDR3 DNA: TGTGCCAGCAGCCAATGGGGGGAGTATGCT.

A few counts support this clone. The germline and genes are mouse ones. Sequencing ends 4 residues short of the CDR3 end; the germline J gene provides the rest. The V call is TRBV1, the J call TRBJ2-2; maybe TRBD1 (5 bases). CDR1 and CDR2 (germline): NSQYPW, LRSPGD (reference sequence). CDR3 length: 15 residues. The V gene lost 0 bases and the J gene lost 1 base, with 6 bases spanning the gap. CDR3 region: CTCSAEQENTGQLYF. CDR3 DNA (partial): TGCACCTGCAGTGCAGAACAGGAAAACACCGGG.